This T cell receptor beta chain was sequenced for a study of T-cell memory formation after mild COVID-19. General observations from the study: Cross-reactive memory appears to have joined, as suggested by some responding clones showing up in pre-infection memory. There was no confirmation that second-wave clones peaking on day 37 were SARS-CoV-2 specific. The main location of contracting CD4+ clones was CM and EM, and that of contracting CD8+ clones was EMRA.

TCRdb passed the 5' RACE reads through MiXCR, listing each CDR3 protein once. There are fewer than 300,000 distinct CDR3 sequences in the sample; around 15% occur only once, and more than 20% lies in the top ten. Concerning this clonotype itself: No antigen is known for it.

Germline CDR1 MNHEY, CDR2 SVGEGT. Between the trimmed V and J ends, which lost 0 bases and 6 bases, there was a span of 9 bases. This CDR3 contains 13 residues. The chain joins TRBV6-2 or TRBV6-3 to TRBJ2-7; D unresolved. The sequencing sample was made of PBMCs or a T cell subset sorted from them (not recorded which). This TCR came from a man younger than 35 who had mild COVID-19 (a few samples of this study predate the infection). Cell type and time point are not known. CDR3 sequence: CASSYSTNGEQYV. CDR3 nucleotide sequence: TGTGCCAGCAGTTACTCAACCAACGGCGAGCAGTACGTC.